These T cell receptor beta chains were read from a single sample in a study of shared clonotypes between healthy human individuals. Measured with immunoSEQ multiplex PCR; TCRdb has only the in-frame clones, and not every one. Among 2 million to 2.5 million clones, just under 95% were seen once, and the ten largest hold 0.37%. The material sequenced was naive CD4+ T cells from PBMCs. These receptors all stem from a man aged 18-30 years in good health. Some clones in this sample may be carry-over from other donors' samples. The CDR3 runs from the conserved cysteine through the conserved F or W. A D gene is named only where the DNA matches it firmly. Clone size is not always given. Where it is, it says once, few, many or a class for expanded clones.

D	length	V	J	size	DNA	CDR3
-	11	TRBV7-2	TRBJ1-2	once	TGTGCCAGCAGCCTTGGGGGGGACTACACCTTC	CASSLGGDYTF
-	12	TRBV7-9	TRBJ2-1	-	TGTGCCAGCAGCTCATCCGGGGAAGAGCAGTTCTTC	CASSSSGEEQFF
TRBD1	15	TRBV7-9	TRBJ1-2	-	TGTGCCAGCAGCTTCACCCGGGACAGCAACTATGGCTACACCTTC	CASSFTRDSNYGYTF
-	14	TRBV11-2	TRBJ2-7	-	TGTGCCAGCAGCTCCTCGTGGGGGGTTCCCGAGCAGTACTTC	CASSSSWGVPEQYF
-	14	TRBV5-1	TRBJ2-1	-	TGCGCCAGCAGGAACTCCCTGCCGGTCAATGAGCAGTTCTTC	CASRNSLPVNEQFF
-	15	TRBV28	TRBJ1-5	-	TGTGCCAGCAGTTTATCGTTGGTAGGCAATCAGCCCCAGCATTTT	CASSLSLVGNQPQHF
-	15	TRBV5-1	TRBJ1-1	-	TGCGCCAGCAGCTCGGACGGGGCTGGATGGGCTGAAGCTTTCTTT	CASSSDGAGWAEAFF
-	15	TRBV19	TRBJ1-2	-	TGTGCCAGTAGATGGGGAGGAACCTGGGACTATGGCTACACCTTC	CASRWGGTWDYGYTF
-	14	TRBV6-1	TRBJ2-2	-	TGTGCCAGCCTCCGGGACCAGAACACCGGGGAGCTGTTTTTT	CASLRDQNTGELFF
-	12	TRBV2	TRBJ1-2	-	TGTGCCAGTCTTCGAGGGGACTATGGCTACACCTTC	CASLRGDYGYTF
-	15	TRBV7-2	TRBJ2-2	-	TGTGCCAGCAGCTCAATGCGGGGGAACACCGGGGAGCTGTTTTTT	CASSSMRGNTGELFF
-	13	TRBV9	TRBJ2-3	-	TGTGCCAGCTCCCACCTCTCAACAGATACGCAGTATTTT	CASSHLSTDTQYF
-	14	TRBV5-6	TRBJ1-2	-	TGTGCCAGCAGCTTGTTCCCTATTAACTATGGCTACACCTTC	CASSLFPINYGYTF
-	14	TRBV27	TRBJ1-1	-	TGTGCCAGCAGTTTATCGGAAAGGTACACTGAAGCTTTCTTT	CASSLSERYTEAFF
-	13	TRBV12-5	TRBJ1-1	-	TGTGCTAGTGGTTCTGGACAGAACACTGAAGCTTTCTTT	CASGSGQNTEAFF
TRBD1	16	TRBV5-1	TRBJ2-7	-	TGCGCCAGCAGCTCCTACCTCGGACAGGGATCCGACGAGCAGTACTTC	CASSSYLGQGSDEQYF
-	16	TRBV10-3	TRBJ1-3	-	-	CAISTSGAANGNTIYF
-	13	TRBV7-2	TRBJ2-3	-	TGTGCCAGCAGCTTCTCAAGCACAGATACGCAGTATTTT	CASSFSSTDTQYF
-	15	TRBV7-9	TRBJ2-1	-	TGTGCCAGCAGCCCCCTCCTACTCAGTCTCCATGAGCAGTTCTTC	CASSPLLLSLHEQFF